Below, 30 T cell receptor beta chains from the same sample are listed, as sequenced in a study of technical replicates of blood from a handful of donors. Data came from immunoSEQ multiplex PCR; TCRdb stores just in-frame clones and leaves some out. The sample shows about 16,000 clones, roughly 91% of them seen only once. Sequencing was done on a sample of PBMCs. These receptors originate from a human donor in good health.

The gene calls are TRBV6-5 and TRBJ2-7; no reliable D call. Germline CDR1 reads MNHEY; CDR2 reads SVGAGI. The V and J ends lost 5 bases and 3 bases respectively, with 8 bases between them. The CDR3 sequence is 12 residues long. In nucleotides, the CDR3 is TGTGCCAGCAGTCCCACTGGCTACGAGCAGTACTTC. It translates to CASSPTGYEQYF.

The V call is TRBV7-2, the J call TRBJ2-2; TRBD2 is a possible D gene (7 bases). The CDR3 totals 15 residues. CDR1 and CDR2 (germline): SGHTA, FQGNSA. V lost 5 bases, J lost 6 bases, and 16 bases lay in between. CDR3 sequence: CASSPQGGGAGELFF. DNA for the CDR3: TGTGCCAGCAGCCCCCAGGGAGGGGGAGCCGGGGAGCTGTTTTTT.

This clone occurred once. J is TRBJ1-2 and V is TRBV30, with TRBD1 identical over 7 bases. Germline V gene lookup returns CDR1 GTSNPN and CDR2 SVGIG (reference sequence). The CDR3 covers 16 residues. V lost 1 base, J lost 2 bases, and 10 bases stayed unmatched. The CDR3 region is CAWSGGLTGLNYGYTF. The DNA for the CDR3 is TGTGCCTGGAGTGGGGGCCTGACAGGGCTCAACTATGGCTACACCTTC.

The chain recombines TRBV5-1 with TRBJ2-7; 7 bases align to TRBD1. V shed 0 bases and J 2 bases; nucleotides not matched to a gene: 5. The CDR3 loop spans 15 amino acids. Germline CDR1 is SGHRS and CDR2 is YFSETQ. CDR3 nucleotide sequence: TGCGCCAGCAGCTTGGGGGGGACAGTTGCCTACGAGCAGTACTTC. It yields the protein CASSLGGTVAYEQYF.

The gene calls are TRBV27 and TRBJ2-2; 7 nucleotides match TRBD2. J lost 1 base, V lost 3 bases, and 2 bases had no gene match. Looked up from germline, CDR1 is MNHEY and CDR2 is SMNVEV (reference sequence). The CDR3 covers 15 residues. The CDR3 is CASSLGLLNTGELFF. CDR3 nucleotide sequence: TGTGCCAGCAGTTTGGGACTACTGAACACCGGGGAGCTGTTTTTT.

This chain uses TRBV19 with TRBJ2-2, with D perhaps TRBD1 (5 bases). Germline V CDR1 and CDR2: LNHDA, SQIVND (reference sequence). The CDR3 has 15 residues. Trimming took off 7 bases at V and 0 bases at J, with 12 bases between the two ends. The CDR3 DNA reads TGTGCCAGTACCTTCGGACACGCGAACACCGGGGAGCTGTTTTTT. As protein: CASTFGHANTGELFF.

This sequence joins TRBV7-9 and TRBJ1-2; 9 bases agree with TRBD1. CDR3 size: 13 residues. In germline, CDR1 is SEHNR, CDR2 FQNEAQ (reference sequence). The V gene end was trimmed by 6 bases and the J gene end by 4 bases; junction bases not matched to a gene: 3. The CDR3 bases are TGTGCCAGCAGTTCGGACAGGGGCTATGGCTACACCTTC. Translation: CASSSDRGYGYTF.

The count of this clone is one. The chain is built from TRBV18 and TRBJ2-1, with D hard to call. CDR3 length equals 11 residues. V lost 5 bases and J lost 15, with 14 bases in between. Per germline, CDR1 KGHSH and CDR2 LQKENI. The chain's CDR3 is CASSVTDLTFF. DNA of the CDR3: TGTGCCAGCTCAGTCACAGATTTGACGTTCTTC.

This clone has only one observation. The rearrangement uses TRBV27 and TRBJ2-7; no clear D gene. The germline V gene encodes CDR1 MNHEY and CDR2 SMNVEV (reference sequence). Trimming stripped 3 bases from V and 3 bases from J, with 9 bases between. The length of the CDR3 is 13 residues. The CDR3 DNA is TGTGCCAGCAGTTTCGGGTACCGCTACGAGCAGTACTTC. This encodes CASSFGYRYEQYF.

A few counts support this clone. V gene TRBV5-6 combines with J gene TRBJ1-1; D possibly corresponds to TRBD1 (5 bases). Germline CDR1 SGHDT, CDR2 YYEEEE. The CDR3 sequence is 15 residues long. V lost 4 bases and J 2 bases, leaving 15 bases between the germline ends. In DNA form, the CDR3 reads TGTGCCAGCAGCCTTGCAGGGTGGAGTAACACTGAAGCTTTCTTT. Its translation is CASSLAGWSNTEAFF.

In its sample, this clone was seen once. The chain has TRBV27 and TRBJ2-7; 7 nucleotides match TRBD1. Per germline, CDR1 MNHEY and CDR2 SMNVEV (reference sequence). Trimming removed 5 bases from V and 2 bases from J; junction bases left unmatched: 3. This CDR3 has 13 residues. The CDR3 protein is CASSHGTAYEQYF. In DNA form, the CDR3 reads TGTGCCAGCAGTCACGGGACAGCCTACGAGCAGTACTTC.

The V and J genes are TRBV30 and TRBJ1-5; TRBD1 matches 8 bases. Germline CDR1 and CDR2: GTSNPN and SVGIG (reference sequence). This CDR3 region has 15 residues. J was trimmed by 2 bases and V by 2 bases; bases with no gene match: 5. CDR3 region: CAWSTRGHGNQPQHF. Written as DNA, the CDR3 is TGTGCCTGGAGTACCAGGGGGCATGGCAATCAGCCCCAGCATTTT.

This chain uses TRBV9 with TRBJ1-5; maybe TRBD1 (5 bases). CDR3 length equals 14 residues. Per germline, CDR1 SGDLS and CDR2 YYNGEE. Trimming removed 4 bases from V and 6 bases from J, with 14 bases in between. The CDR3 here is CASSPQGSGQPQHF. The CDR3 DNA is TGTGCCAGCAGCCCCCAGGGCTCAGGTCAGCCCCAGCATTTT.

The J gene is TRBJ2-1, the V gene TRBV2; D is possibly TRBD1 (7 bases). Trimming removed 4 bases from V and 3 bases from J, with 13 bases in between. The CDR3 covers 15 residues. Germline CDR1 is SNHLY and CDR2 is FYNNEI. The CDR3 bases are TGTGCCAGCAGTGTGGAGGGGGCCTTCTACAATGAGCAGTTCTTC. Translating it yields CASSVEGAFYNEQFF.

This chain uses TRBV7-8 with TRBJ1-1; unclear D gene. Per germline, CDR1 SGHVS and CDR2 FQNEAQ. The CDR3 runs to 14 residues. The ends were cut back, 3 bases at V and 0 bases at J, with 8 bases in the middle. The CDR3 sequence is CASSFGLMNTEAFF. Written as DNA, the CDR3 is TGTGCCAGCAGCTTCGGGTTAATGAACACTGAAGCTTTCTTT. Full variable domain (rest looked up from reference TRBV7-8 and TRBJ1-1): GAGVSQSPRYKVAKRGQDVALRCDPISGHVSLFWYQQALGQGPEFLTYFQNEAQLDKSGLPSDRFFAERPEGSVSTLKIQRTQQEDSAVYLCASSFGLMNTEAFFGQGTRLTVV.

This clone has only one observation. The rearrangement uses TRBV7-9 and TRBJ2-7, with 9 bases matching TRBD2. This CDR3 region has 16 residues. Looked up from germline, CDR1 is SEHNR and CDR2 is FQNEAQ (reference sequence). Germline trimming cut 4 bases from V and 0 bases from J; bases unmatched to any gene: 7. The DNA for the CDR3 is TGTGCCAGCAGCTGGACTAGCGCCGACCTCTCCTACGAGCAGTACTTC. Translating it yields CASSWTSADLSYEQYF.

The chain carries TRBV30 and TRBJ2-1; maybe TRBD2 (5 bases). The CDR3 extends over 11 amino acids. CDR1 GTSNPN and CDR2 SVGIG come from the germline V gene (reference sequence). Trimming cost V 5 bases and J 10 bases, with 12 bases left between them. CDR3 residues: CAWSGRREQFF. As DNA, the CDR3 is TGTGCCTGGTCCGGCCGGAGGGAGCAGTTCTTC.

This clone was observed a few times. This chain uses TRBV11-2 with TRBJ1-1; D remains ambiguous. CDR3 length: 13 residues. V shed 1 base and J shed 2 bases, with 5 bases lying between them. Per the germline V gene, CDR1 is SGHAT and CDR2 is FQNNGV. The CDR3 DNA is TGTGCCAGCAGCTTAGCCGGTAACACTGAAGCTTTCTTT. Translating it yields CASSLAGNTEAFF.

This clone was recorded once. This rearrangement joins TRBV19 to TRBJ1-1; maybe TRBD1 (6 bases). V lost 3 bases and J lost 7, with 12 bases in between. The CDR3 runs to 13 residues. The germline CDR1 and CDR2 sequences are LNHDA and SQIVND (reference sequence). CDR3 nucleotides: TGTGCCAGTAGTATCGGGATGGACAGTGAAGCTTTCTTT. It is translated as CASSIGMDSEAFF.

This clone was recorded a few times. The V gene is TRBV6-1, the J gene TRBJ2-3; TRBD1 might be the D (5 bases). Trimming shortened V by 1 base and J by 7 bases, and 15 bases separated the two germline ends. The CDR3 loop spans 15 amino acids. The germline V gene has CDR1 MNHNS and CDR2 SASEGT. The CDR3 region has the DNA TGTGCCAGCAGTGAAGGGGTAGGGGTGCTGAATACGCAGTATTTT. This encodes CASSEGVGVLNTQYF.

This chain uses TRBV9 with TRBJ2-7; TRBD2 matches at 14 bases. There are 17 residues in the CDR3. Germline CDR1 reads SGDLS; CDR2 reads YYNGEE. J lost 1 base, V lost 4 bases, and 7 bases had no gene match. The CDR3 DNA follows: TGTGCCAGCAGCCTAGGGACTAGCGGGAGCGGGTCCTACGAGCAGTACTTC. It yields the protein CASSLGTSGSGSYEQYF.

In DNA, the CDR3 is TGCGCCAGCAGTGAAAGTGCGGTCACCGGGGAGCTGTTTTTT. It encodes CASSESAVTGELFF. The V and J genes are TRBV10-1 and TRBJ2-2; no clear D gene. The V gene lost 3 bases and the J gene lost 4 bases, with 9 bases spanning the gap. The CDR3 contains 14 residues. Germline assignment: CDR1 WNHNN and CDR2 SYGVQD (reference sequence).

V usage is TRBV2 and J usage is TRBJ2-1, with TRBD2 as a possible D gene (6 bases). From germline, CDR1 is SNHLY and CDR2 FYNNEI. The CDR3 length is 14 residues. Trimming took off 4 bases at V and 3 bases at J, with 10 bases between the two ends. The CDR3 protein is CASSVRELYNEQFF. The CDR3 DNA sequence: TGTGCCAGCAGTGTGCGGGAACTCTACAATGAGCAGTTCTTC.

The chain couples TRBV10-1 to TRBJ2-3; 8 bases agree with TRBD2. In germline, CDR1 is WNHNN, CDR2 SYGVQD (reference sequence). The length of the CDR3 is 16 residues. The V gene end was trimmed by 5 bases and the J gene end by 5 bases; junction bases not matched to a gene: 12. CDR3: CASSPGSGGLQDTQYF. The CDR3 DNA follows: TGCGCCAGCAGTCCCGGGTCGGGAGGGCTTCAAGATACGCAGTATTTT.

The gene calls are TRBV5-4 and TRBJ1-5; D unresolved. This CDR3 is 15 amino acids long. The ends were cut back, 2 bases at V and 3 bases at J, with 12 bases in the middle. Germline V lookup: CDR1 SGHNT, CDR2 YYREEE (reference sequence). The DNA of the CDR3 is TGTGCCAGCAGCTTTGGTCCGCGGATCAATCAGCCCCAGCATTTT. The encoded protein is CASSFGPRINQPQHF.

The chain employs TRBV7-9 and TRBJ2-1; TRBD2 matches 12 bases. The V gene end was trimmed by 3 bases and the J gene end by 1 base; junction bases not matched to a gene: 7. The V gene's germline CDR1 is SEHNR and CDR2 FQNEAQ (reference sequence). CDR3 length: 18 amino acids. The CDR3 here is CASSLILAGGNSYNEQFF. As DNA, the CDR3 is TGTGCCAGCAGCTTGATCCTAGCGGGAGGGAATTCCTACAATGAGCAGTTCTTC.

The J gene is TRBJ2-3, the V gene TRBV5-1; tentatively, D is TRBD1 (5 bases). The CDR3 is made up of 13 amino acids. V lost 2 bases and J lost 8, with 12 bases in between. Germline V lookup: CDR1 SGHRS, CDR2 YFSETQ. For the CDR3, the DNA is TGCGCCAGCAGCTTAAGTAGGGGAATTACGCAGTATTTT. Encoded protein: CASSLSRGITQYF.

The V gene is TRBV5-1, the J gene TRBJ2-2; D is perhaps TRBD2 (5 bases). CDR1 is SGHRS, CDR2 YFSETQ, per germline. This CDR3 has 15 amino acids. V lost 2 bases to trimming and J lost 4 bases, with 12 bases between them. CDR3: CASSLDGKPTGELFF. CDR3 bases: TGCGCCAGCAGCTTAGACGGGAAACCCACCGGGGAGCTGTTTTTT.

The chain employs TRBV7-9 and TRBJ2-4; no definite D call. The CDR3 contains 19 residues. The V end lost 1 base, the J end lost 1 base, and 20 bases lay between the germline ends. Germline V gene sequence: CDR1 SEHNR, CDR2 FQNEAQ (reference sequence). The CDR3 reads CASSLVNGPTVNAKNIQYF. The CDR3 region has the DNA TGTGCCAGCAGCTTAGTCAACGGCCCAACAGTGAACGCCAAAAACATTCAGTACTTC.

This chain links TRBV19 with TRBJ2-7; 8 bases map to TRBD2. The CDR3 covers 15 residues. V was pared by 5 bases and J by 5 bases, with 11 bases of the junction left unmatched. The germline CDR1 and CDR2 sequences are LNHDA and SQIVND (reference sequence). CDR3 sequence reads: CASSPRLASSHEQYF. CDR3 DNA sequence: TGTGCCAGTAGTCCCCGACTAGCGTCCTCTCACGAGCAGTACTTC.